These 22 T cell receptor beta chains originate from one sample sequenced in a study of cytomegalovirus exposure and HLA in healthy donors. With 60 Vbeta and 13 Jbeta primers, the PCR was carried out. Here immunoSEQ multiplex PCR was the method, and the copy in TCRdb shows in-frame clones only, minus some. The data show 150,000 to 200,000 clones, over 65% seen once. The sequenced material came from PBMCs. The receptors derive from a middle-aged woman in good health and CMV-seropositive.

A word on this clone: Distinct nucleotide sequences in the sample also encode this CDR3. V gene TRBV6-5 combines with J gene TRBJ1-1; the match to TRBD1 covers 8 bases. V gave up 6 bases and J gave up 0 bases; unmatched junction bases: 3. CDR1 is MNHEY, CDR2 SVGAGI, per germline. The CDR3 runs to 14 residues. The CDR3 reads CASSQGQVNTEAFF. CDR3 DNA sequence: TGTGCCAGCAGCCAGGGACAGGTGAACACTGAAGCTTTCTTT.

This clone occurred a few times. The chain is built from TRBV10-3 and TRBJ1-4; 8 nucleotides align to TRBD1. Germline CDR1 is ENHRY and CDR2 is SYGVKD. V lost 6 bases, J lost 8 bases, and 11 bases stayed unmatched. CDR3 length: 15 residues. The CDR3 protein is CAISNDRGDEEKLFF. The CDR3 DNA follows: TGTGCCATCAGCAATGACAGGGGCGACGAGGAAAAACTGTTTTTT.

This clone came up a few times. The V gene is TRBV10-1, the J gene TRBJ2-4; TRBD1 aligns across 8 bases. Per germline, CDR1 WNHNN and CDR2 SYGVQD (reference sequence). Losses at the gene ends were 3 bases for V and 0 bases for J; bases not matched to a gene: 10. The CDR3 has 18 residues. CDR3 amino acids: CASSESGGLAEAKNIQYF. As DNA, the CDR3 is TGCGCCAGCAGTGAATCAGGGGGCTTAGCTGAAGCCAAAAACATTCAGTACTTC.

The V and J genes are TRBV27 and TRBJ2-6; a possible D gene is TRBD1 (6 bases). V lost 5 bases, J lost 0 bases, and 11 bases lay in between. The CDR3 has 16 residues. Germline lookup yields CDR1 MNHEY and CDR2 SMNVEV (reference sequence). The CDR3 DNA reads TGTGCCAGCAGTCAGGGACAAAACTCTGGGGCCAACGTCCTGACTTTC. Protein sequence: CASSQGQNSGANVLTF. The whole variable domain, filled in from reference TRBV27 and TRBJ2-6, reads EAQVTQNPRYLITVTGKKLTVTCSQNMNHEYMSWYRQDPGLGLRQIYYSMNVEVTDKGDVPEGYKVSRKEKRNFPLILESPSPNQTSLYFCASSQGQNSGANVLTFGAGSRLTVL.

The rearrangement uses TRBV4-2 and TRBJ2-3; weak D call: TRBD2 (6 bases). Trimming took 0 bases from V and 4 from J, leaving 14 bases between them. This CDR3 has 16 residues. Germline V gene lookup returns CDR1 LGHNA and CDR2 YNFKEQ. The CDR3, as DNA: TGTGCCAGCAGCCAAGATCTTAGGGGAGGCGCAGATACGCAGTATTTT. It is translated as CASSQDLRGGADTQYF.

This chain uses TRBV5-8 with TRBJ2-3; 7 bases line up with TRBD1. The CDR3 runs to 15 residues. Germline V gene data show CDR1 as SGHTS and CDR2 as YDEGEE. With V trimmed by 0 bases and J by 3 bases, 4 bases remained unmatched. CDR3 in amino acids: CASSLDLQGTDTQYF. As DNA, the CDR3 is TGTGCCAGCAGCTTGGATCTACAGGGGACAGATACGCAGTATTTT.

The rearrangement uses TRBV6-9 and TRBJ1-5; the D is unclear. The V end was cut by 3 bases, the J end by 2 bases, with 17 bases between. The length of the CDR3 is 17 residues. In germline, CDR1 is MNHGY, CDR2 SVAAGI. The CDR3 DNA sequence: TGTGCCAGCAGTTACCCTTCTAAAGGAGGTGGCAATCAGCCCCAGCATTTT. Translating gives CASSYPSKGGGNQPQHF.

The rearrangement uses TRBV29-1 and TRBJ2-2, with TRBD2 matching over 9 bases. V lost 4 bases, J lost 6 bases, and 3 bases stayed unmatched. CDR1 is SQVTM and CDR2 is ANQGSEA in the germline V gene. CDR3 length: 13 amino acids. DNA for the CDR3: TGCAGCGTTGGAGCGGGAGGAGCCGGGGAGCTGTTTTTT. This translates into CSVGAGGAGELFF.

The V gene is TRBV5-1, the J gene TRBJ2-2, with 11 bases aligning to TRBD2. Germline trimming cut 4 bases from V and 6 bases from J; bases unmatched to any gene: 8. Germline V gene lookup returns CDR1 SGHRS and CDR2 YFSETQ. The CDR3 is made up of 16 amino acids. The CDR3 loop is CASSLKTSGNPGELFF. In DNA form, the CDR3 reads TGCGCCAGCAGCCTAAAGACTAGCGGGAATCCCGGGGAGCTGTTTTTT.

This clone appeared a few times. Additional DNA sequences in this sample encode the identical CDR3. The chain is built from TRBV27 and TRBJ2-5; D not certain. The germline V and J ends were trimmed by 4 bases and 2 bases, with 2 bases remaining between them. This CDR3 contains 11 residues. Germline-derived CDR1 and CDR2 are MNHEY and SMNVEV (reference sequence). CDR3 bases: TGTGCCAGCAGTTCTCAAGAGACCCAGTACTTC. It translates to CASSSQETQYF.

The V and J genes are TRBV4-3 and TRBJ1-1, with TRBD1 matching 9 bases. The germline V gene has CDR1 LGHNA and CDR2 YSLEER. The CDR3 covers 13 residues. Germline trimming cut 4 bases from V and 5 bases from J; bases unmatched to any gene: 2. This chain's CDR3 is CASSRQGGTEAFF. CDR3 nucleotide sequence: TGCGCCAGCAGCCGACAGGGGGGGACTGAAGCTTTCTTT.

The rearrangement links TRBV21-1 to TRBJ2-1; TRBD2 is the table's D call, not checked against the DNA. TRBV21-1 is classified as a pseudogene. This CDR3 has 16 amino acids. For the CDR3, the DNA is TGTGCCAGCATTGGGACTAGCGGGAGGGCACACAATGAGCAGTTCTTC. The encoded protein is CASIGTSGRAHNEQFF.

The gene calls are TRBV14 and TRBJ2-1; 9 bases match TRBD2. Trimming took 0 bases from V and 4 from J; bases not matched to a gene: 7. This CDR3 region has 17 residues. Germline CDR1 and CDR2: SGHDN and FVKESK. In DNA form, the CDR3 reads TGTGCCAGCAGCCAAGATTTTCTAGCGGGAACTTACAATGAGCAGTTCTTC. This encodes CASSQDFLAGTYNEQFF.

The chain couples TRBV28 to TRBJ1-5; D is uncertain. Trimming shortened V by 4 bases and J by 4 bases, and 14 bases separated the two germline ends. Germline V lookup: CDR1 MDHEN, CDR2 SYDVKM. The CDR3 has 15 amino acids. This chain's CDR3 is CASSSPRRANQPQHF. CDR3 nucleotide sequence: TGTGCCAGCAGTTCACCCCGGCGGGCTAATCAGCCCCAGCATTTT.

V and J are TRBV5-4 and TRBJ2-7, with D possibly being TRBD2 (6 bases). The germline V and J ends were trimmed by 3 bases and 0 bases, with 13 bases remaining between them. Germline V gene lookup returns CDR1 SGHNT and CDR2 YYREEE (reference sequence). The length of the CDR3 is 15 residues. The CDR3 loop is CASSWGVLNSYEQYF. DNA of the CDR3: TGTGCCAGCAGCTGGGGGGTTTTAAACTCCTACGAGCAGTACTTC. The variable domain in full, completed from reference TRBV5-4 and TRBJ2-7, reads ETGVTQSPTHLIKTRGQQVTLRCSSQSGHNTVSWYQQALGQGPQFIFQYYREEENGRGNFPPRFSGLQFPNYSSELNVNALELDDSALYLCASSWGVLNSYEQYFGPGTRLTVT.

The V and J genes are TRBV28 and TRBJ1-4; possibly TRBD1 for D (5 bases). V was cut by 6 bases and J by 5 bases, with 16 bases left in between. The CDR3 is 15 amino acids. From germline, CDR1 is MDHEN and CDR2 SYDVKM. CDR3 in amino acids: CASSPPGGGNEKLFF. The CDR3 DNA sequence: TGTGCCAGCAGCCCTCCGGGGGGAGGGAATGAAAAACTGTTTTTT. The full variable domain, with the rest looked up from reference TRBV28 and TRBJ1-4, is DVKVTQSSRYLVKRTGEKVFLECVQDMDHENMFWYRQDPGLGLRLIYFSYDVKMKEKGDIPEGYSVSREKKERFSLILESASTNQTSMYLCASSPPGGGNEKLFFGSGTQLSVL.

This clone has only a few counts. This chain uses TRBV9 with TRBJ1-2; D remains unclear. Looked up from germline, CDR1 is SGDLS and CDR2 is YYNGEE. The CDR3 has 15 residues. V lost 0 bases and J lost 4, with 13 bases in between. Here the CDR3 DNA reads TGTGCCAGCAGCGTAGGACAAGTTGAGGGCTATGGCTACACCTTC. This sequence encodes CASSVGQVEGYGYTF.

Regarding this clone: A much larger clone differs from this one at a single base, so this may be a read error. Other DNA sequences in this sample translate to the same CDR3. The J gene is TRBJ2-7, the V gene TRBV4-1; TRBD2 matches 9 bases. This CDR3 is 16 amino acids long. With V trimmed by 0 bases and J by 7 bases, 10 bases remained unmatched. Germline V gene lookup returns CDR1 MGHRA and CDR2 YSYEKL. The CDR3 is CASSQDGSAGGGEQYF. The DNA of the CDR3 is TGCGCCAGCAGCCAAGATGGATCAGCGGGAGGCGGTGAGCAGTACTTC.

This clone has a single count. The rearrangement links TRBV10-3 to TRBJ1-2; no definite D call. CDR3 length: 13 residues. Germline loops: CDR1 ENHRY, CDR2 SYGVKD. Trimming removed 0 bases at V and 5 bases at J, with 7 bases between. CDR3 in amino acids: CAISESASYGYTF. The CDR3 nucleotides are TGTGCCATCAGTGAGTCCGCCAGTTATGGCTACACCTTC.

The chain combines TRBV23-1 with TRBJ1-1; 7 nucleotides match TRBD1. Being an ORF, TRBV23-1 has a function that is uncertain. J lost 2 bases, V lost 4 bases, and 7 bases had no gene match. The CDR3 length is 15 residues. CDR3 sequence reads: CASSLSEGANTEAFF. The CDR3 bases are TGCGCCAGCAGTCTTAGTGAGGGGGCAAACACTGAAGCTTTCTTT.

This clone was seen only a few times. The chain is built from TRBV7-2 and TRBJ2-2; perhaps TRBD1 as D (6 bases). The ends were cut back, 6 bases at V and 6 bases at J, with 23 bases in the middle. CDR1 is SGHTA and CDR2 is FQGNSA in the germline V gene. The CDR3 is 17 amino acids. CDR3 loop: CASSPNPPGAVAGELFF. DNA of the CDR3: TGTGCCAGCAGTCCTAACCCCCCAGGGGCAGTAGCCGGGGAGCTGTTTTTT.

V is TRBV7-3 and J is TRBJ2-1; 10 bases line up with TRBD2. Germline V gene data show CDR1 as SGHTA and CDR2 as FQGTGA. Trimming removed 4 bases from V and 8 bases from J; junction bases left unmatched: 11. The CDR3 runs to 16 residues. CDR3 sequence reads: CASSSQREGGRDEQFF. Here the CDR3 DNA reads TGTGCCAGCAGCTCCCAGCGGGAGGGCGGGAGGGATGAGCAGTTCTTC. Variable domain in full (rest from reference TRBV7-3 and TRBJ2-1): GAGVSQTPSNKVTEKGKYVELRCDPISGHTALYWYRQSLGQGPEFLIYFQGTGAADDSGLPNDRFFAVRPEGSVSTLKIQRTERGDSAVYLCASSSQREGGRDEQFFGPGTRLTVL.